This is a list of T cell receptor beta chains from one sample in a study of T cell responses to AZD1222 COVID-19 vaccine. Assay: immunoSEQ multiplex PCR; the TCRdb copy retains only in-frame clones and omits some. The table has roughly 150,000 clones, around 90% seen once. The input for sequencing was peripheral blood, taken 28 days after the second AZD1222 dose. These receptors originate from an adult who received the AZD1222 COVID-19 vaccine. CDR3s leave out the opening cysteine and the closing phenylalanine or tryptophan. Each record gives: V gene, CDR3 protein.

v_call: TRBV7-2; cdr3_aa: ASSLSGGGTEAF
v_call: TRBV19; cdr3_aa: ATTRLGGLTNTGELF
v_call: TRBV5-6; cdr3_aa: ASSLRDRGLNTEAF
v_call: TRBV11-1; cdr3_aa: ASSLGTKSYEQY
v_call: TRBV12-3/TRBV12-4; cdr3_aa: ASSDRGRQPQH
v_call: TRBV5-1; cdr3_aa: ASRADSLNQPQH
v_call: TRBV14; cdr3_aa: ASSQDRGPSGKQY
v_call: TRBV9; cdr3_aa: ASRGGAAAEAF
v_call: TRBV15; cdr3_aa: ATSRDRGSEKLF
v_call: TRBV15; cdr3_aa: ATSLAGSSTDTQY
v_call: TRBV2; cdr3_aa: ASLEVTGELF